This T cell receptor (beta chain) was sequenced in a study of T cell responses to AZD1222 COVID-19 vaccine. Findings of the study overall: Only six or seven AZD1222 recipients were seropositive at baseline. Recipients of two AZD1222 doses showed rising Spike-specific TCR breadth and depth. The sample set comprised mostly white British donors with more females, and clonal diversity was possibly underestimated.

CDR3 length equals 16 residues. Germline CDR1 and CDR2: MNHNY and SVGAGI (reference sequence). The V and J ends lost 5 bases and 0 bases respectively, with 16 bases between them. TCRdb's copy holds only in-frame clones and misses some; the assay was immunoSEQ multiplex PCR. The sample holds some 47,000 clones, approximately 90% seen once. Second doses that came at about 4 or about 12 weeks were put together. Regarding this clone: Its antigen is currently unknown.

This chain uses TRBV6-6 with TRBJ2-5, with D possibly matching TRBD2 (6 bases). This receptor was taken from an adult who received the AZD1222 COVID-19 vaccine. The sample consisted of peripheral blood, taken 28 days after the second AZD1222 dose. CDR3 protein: CASSPLGAGYQETQYF. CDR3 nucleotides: TGTGCCAGCAGTCCACTCGGGGCGGGGTACCAAGAGACCCAGTACTTC.